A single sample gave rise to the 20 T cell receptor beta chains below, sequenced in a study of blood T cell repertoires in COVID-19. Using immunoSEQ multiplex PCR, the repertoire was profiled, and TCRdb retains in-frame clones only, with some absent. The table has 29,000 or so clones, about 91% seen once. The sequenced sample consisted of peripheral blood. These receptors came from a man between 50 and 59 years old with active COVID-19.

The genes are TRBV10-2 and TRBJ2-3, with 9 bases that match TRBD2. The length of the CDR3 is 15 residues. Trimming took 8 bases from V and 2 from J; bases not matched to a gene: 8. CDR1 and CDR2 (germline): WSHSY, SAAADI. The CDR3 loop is CASGVAGAFTDTQYF. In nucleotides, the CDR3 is TGCGCCAGCGGGGTAGCGGGGGCCTTCACAGATACGCAGTATTTT.

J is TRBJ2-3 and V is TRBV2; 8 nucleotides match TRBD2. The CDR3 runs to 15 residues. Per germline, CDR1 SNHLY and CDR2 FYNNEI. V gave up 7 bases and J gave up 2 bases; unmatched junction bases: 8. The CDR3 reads CASNQGAGVTDTQYF. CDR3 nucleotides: TGTGCCAGCAACCAGGGAGCGGGGGTCACAGATACGCAGTATTTT.

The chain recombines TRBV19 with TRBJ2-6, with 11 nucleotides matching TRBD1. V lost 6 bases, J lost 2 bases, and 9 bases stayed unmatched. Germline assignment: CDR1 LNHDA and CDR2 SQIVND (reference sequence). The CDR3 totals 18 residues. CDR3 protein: CASRTWGQGGTGANVLTF. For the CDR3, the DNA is TGTGCCAGTAGGACCTGGGGACAGGGGGGGACTGGGGCCAACGTCCTGACTTTC.

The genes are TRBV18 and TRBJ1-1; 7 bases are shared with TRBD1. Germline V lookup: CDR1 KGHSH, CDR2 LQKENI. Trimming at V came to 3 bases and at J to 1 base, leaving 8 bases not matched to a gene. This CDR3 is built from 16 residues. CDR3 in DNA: TGTGCCAGCTCACCGCTTACAGGGGCCGGGAACACTGAAGCTTTCTTT. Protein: CASSPLTGAGNTEAFF.

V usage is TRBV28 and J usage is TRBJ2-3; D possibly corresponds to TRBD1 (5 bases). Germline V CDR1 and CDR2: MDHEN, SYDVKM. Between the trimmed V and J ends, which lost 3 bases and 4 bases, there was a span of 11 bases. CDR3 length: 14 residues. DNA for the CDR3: TGTGCCAGCAGTTTCGCGCAGGGCCCAGATACGCAGTATTTT. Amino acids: CASSFAQGPDTQYF.

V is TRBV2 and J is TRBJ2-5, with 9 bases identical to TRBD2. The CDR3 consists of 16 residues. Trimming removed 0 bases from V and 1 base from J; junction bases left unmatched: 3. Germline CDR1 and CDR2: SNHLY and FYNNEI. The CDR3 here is CASSEAQAGGQETQYF. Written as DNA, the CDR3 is TGTGCCAGCAGTGAAGCGCAAGCGGGGGGCCAAGAGACCCAGTACTTC.

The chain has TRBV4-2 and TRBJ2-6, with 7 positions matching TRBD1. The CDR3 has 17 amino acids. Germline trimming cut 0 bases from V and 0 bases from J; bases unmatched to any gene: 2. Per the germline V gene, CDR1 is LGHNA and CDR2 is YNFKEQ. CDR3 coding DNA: TGTGCCAGCAGCCAAGAAGGGACAGCCTCTGGGGCCAACGTCCTGACTTTC. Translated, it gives CASSQEGTASGANVLTF.

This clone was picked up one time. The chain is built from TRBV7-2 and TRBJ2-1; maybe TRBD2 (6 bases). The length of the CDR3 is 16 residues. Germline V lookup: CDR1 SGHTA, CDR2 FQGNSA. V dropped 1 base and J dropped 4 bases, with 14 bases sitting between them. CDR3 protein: CASSLGGTPQYNEQFF. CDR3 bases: TGTGCCAGCAGCTTAGGGGGGACTCCACAATACAATGAGCAGTTCTTC.

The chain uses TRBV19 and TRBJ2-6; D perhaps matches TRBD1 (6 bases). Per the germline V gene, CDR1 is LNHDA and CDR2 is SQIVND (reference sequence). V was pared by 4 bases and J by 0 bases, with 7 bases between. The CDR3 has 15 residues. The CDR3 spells CASSTRGSGANVLTF. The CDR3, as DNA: TGTGCCAGTAGTACCAGGGGCTCTGGGGCCAACGTCCTGACTTTC.

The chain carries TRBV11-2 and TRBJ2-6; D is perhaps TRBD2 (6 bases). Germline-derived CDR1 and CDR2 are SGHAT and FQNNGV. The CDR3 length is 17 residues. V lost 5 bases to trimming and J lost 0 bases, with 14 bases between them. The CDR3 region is CASSPGLISSGANVLTF. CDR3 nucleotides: TGTGCCAGCAGCCCGGGACTGATTAGCTCTGGGGCCAACGTCCTGACTTTC.

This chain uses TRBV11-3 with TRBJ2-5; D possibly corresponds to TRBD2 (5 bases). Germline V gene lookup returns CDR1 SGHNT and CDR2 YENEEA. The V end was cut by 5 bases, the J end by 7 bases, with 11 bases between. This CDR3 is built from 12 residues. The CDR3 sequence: CASSRGSGTQYF. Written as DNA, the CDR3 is TGTGCCAGCAGCCGCGGGTCAGGGACCCAGTACTTC.

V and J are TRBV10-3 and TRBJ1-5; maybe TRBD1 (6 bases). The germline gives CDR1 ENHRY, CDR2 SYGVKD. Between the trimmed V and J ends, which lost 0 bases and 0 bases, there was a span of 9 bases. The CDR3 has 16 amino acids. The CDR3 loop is CAISESGTLSNQPQHF. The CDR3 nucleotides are TGTGCCATCAGTGAGTCAGGGACACTTAGCAATCAGCCCCAGCATTTT.

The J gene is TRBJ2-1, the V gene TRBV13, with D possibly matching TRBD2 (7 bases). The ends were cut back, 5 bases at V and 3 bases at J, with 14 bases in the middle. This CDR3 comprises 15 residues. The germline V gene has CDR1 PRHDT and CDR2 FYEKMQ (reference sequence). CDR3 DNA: TGTGCCAGCAGCAATTTAGGGGGGGACTACAATGAGCAGTTCTTC. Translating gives CASSNLGGDYNEQFF.

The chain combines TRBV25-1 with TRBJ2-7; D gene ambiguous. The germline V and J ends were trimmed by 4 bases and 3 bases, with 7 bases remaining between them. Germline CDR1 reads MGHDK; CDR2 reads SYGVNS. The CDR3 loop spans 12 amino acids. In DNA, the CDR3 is TGTGCCAGCAGTGCCGAGGTCTACGAGCAGTACTTC. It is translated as CASSAEVYEQYF.

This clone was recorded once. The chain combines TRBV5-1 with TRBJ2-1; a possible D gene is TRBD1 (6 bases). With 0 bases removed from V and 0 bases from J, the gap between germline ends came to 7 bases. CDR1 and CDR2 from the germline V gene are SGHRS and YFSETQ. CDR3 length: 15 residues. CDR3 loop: CASSLAGDSYNEQFF. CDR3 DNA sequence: TGCGCCAGCAGCTTGGCAGGGGACTCCTACAATGAGCAGTTCTTC. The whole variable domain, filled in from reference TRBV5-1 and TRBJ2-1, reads KAGVTQTPRYLIKTRGQQVTLSCSPISGHRSVSWYQQTPGQGLQFLFEYFSETQRNKGNFPGRFSGRQFSNSRSEMNVSTLELGDSALYLCASSLAGDSYNEQFFGPGTRLTVL.

CDR3 bases: TGCAGTGCTAGTTTAGCGGGAGTCTCCTACGAGCAGTACTTC. It specifies CSASLAGVSYEQYF. The chain employs TRBV20-1 and TRBJ2-7; TRBD2 matches at 9 bases. Germline V gene lookup returns CDR1 DFQATT and CDR2 SNEGSKA (reference sequence). This CDR3 has 14 amino acids. V shed 3 bases and J 0 bases; nucleotides not matched to a gene: 3.

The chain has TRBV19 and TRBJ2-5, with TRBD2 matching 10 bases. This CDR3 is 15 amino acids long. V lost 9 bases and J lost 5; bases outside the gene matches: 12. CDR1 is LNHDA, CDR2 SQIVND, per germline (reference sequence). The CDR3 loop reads CASSLAGGSGETQYF. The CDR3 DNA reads TGTGCCAGCAGCTTAGCGGGGGGATCAGGGGAGACCCAGTACTTC.

CDR3 DNA: TGTGCCTGGAGTGTACCTTATCGGACAGGGGCTAAGAAAGAGACCCAGTACTTC. Translating it yields CAWSVPYRTGAKKETQYF. V is TRBV30 and J is TRBJ2-5; 9 bases are a match to TRBD1. Germline CDR1 is GTSNPN and CDR2 is SVGIG (reference sequence). This CDR3 spans 18 amino acids. The V segment lost 0 bases and the J segment 3 bases; nucleotides outside the gene matches: 14. Full variable domain (rest looked up from reference TRBV30 and TRBJ2-5): SQTIHQWPATLVQPVGSPLSLECTVEGTSNPNLYWYRQAAGRGLQLLFYSVGIGQISSEVPQNLSASRPQDRQFILSSKKLLLSDSGFYLCAWSVPYRTGAKKETQYFGPGTRLLVL.

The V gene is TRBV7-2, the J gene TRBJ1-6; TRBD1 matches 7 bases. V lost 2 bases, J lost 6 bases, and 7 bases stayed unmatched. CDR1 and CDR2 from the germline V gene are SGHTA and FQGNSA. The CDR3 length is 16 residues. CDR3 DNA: TGTGCCAGCAGCTTATACTCGGGACAGATTAATTCACCCCTCCACTTT. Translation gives CASSLYSGQINSPLHF. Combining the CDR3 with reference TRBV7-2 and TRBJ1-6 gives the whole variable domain GAGVSQSPSNKVTEKGKDVELRCDPISGHTALYWYRQSLGQGLEFLIYFQGNSAPDKSGLPSDRFSAERTGGSVSTLTIQRTQQEDSAVYLCASSLYSGQINSPLHFGNGTRLTVT.

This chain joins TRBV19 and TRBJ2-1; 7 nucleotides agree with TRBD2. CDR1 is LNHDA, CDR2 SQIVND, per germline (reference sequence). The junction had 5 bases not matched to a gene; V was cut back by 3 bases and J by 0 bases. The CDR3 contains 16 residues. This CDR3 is CASSMWGGGSYNEQFF. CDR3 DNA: TGTGCCAGTAGTATGTGGGGCGGGGGCTCCTACAATGAGCAGTTCTTC.